This record looks at one T cell receptor (beta chain) sequence and its context. Its antigen has not been determined. Per-nucleotide qualities are absent, and no much larger clonotype sits a single base away. The CDR3 regions of human TCRbeta chains were analyzed by immunosequencing. Under the source paper's analysis protocol: Repertoire TCRs were checked for matches against a reference library of SARS-CoV-2-specific TCRs that had been generated using the MIRA antigen-specificity platform. Breadth meant the fraction of unique TCRs that were SARS-CoV-2-associated, whereas depth meant the fraction of total T cells that were SARS-CoV-2-associated. Using the MIRA data, every spike-specific TCR was mapped to the spike region that the TCR reacted to and assigned to either a CD4 or a CD8 class. Log10-transformed breadth and depth values were compared by one-way ANOVA with Sidak's multiple comparisons tests. TCRdb provides this immuneACCESS table in a form limited to in-frame rearrangements. Some clones are lacking; in checked studies, under half of them reflect an unresolved V gene, and why the rest are absent is not known. V and J calls and clone size are copied from that table; D and trimming were computed from the DNA. The table for this sample lists about 76,000 clones; roughly nine tenths of them were counted only once. The ten largest clonotypes hold approximately 4.2% of the sample.

This entry is derived from a study of T cell responses to AZD1222 COVID-19 vaccine (dated by TCRdb to 2020 to 2022). Background for the entire study: AZD1222 recipients whose second dose came at about 4 weeks and those whose second dose came at about 12 weeks were combined into one group, since spike-specific TCR depth and breadth did not differ between the two schedules. TCR sequencing was performed for 230 to 250 trial participants, of whom about 210 were given two doses of AZD1222 and around 25 were given two doses of MenACWY control vaccine. Trial participants were enrolled into age subgroups of 18-55, 56-69 and 70-plus years, which contained roughly 140, 27 and 60 TCR-sequenced participants, respectively.

V has 3 bases trimmed and J has 7 bases trimmed; junction bases matching no gene number 2. The CDR3 covers 14 residues, taking in both the cysteine and the phenylalanine. CDR3 DNA only is kept here, 42 bases in frame from base 1. The germline V gene yields ENHRY for CDR1 and SYGVKD for CDR2. Sample time point, as interpreted from the label and publication: baseline before first vaccination. Vaccinee samples were obtained from the UK trials COV001 and COV002, which included a single-blind randomized controlled phase 2/3 trial of AZD1222 (ChAdOx1 nCoV-19) in healthy adults. Trial participant PBMC samples were collected at day 0 and day 28 after the second dose for TCRbeta chain sequencing. Broader findings and caveats from the paper: Reportedly, almost half of the unique spike-specific TCRs recognized epitopes lying outside the regions that are mutated in the B.1.351 and B.1.1.7 variants. The whole spike protein was spanned by vaccine-associated CD4 TCRs, and dominant responses were seen in regions 160-218 and 743-854. Participants were mostly white British, with more females than males. The authors suggested clonal diversity may have been underestimated. Only five or six AZD1222 recipients were SARS-CoV-2 seropositive at baseline, limiting conclusions about previously exposed vaccinees. Because no day 14 peak-response samples were available, the repertoires could be characterized only after the peak T cell response. Spike-specific TCR breadth and depth rose significantly after two AZD1222 doses compared with day 0 and with MenACWY recipients. The 56-69-year group was small, and its depth increase did not reach significance, likely because of low power.

This TCR was recovered from an adult in good health. Recombination connected TRBV10-3 to TRBJ2-1, with 11 bases aligning to TRBD2. Sequenced material: peripheral blood, taken on day 0 of AZD1222 vaccination. The nucleotides are TGTGCCATCAGTGAACTAGCGGGAGAGAATGAGCAGTTCTTC. Protein translation: CAISELAGENEQFF.